One and the same sample provided the 2 T cell receptor beta chains below, sequenced in a study of T-cell reconstitution after alpha-beta-depleted transplantation in children. Unique molecular identifiers were used to barcode this TCRbeta library. MiXCR was run by TCRdb on the PCR reads, yielding one entry per CDR3 protein. Here the sample spans just under 350,000 distinct CDR3 sequences, under 20% being singletons. Sequenced material: PBMCs, mostly from graft donor cells, taken 360 days after TCRalphabeta/CD19-depleted stem cell transplant. These receptors were taken from a male patient between 2 and 10 years old who had a stem cell transplant for acute lymphoblastic leukemia, so the T cells may come from the graft donor.

This clonotype was recorded a few times. The chain couples TRBV5-1 to TRBJ2-1, with TRBD2 as a possible D gene (6 bases). CDR1 and CDR2 (germline): SGHRS, YFSETQ. This CDR3 region has 15 residues. Between the trimmed V and J ends, which lost 4 bases and 2 bases, there was a span of 13 bases. The CDR3 loop is CASSTSSATYNEQFF. The CDR3 DNA is TGCGCCAGCAGCACCTCTAGCGCCACCTACAATGAGCAGTTCTTC.

This clonotype was seen a few times. The rearrangement links TRBV6-1 to TRBJ2-7; TRBD1 matches 8 bases. After removal of 5 bases from V and 2 bases from J, the junction contained 8 bases not matched to a gene. Germline V gene data show CDR1 as MNHNS and CDR2 as SASEGT. The CDR3 runs to 15 residues. The DNA of the CDR3 is TGTGCCAGCAGTCGGACAGGGCCAGACACCTACGAGCAGTACTTC. It specifies CASSRTGPDTYEQYF.